The sequence of this T cell receptor (beta chain) was determined in a study of blood T cells in healthy people across ages. Broader study findings: Possibly, changes in expanded clonotypes were confounded because donor CMV status was unknown. The study found TCR beta diversity correlated strongly with naive T cell percentage.

CDR3 length: 14 residues. V gave up 5 bases and J gave up 0 bases, with 10 bases separating them. The germline CDR1 and CDR2 sequences are SGHRS and YFSETQ. This clonotype was counted only a few times. Its antigen is still unknown. Together with a sample-barcoded 5' primer, a J-beta primer mix was included in a second PCR lasting roughly 6 to 12 cycles. Every molecule of cDNA carried a tag from a template-switch adaptor with 12 random nucleotides. TCRdb redid the calling of the 5' RACE reads with MiXCR, one entry per CDR3 protein. This table holds around 1,000,000 distinct CDR3 sequences, under 30% found once. These data were likewise used in another study, on T cells of mothers and their children. In that study: Random nucleotides (2-4) and sample barcodes were added by the M1S primer used in the second PCR.

Sequenced input: blood. The chain recombines TRBV5-1 with TRBJ2-3, with a weak D call TRBD1 (6 bases). This receptor was obtained from a girl aged 2-10 years in good health. The CDR3 reads CASSYDRSTDTQYF. The CDR3 coding sequence is TGCGCCAGCAGTTATGACAGGAGCACAGATACGCAGTATTTT.